This TCR beta chain was observed in a study of cytomegalovirus exposure and HLA in healthy donors. Points from the study as a whole: The authors later found most CMV-associated TCR beta chains appeared HLA-restricted. Analysis performed later found about 17,000 TCR beta sequences associated with HLA alleles at 0.05 false discovery rate. A likely sequencing artifact accounted for one observed cluster of highly shared sequence variants.

CDR1 is MDHEN and CDR2 is SYDVKM in the germline V gene. V lost 6 bases and J lost 6, with 18 bases in between. The CDR3 extends over 15 amino acids. The PCR employed 60 Vbeta primers together with 13 Jbeta primers. Sequenced by immunoSEQ multiplex PCR; TCRdb stores in-frame clones only, minus some. This table holds about 46,000 clones. As concerns this clone: What it binds is unknown.

V usage is TRBV28 and J usage is TRBJ2-1; possible D gene TRBD1, 6 bases. This sequence originates from a woman between 35 and 50 years old in good health and CMV-seronegative. The source material was PBMCs. The CDR3 spells CASRGTRKGVNEQFF. In DNA, the CDR3 is TGTGCCAGCAGGGGGACCAGAAAGGGGGTCAATGAGCAGTTCTTC.